The 28 T cell receptor beta chains below were found in one sample sequenced in a study of cytomegalovirus exposure and HLA in healthy donors. Measured with immunoSEQ multiplex PCR; TCRdb has only the in-frame clones, and not every one. The profile covers tens of thousands of clones, with 97% appearing a single time and roughly 1.5% taken by the ten largest. The source material was PBMCs. These receptor sequences come from a woman younger than 35 in good health and CMV-seropositive.

The V call is TRBV7-2, the J call TRBJ2-7, with 8 bases identical to TRBD1. V was clipped by 5 bases and J by 0 bases; unmatched bases: 15. The CDR3 consists of 18 residues. CDR1 and CDR2 (germline): SGHTA, FQGNSA. CDR3: CASSPTPPGQGGSYEQYF. CDR3 DNA: TGTGCCAGCAGCCCTACCCCCCCTGGACAGGGCGGCTCCTACGAGCAGTACTTC.

V gene TRBV6-6 combines with J gene TRBJ1-5; 10 bases are a match to TRBD1. This CDR3 region has 15 residues. The V gene's germline CDR1 is MNHNY and CDR2 SVGAGI (reference sequence). V lost 4 bases to trimming and J lost 6 bases; unmatched junction nucleotides: 6. In DNA, the CDR3 is TGTGCCAGCAGTTGGTCCAGACAGGGGGCTCAGCCCCAGCATTTT. This translates into CASSWSRQGAQPQHF.

The chain carries TRBV5-8 and TRBJ2-7, with 7 bases lining up with TRBD1. V was clipped by 3 bases and J by 6 bases; unmatched bases: 15. Germline CDR1 and CDR2: SGHTS and YDEGEE. The CDR3 loop spans 16 amino acids. The CDR3 protein is CASSSPRTGGWGEQYF. CDR3 DNA: TGTGCCAGCAGCTCCCCTCGGACAGGCGGGTGGGGCGAGCAGTACTTC.

CDR3 sequence reads: CASREGQGGEQYF. The CDR3 DNA follows: TGTGCCAGCAGGGAGGGACAGGGAGGCGAGCAGTACTTC. The genes are TRBV5-6 and TRBJ2-7, with TRBD1 matching 9 bases. After removal of 5 bases from V and 6 bases from J, the junction contained 6 bases not matched to a gene. The CDR3 totals 13 residues. CDR1 is SGHDT and CDR2 is YYEEEE in the germline V gene.

V is TRBV6-1 and J is TRBJ1-3; D gene ambiguous. From germline, CDR1 is MNHNS and CDR2 SASEGT. V lost 5 bases, J lost 0 bases, and 8 bases lay in between. The CDR3 runs 14 residues. The CDR3 DNA sequence: TGTGCCAGCAGTACAGAGTTCTCTGGAAACACCATATATTTT. The encoded protein is CASSTEFSGNTIYF.

The V gene is TRBV7-2, the J gene TRBJ2-7, with 8 bases lining up with TRBD1. Germline values: CDR1 SGHTA, CDR2 FQGNSA. V shed 0 bases and J 3 bases; nucleotides not matched to a gene: 4. This CDR3 is 15 amino acids long. The CDR3 sequence is CASSLALGQGYEQYF. The CDR3 nucleotides read TGTGCCAGCAGCTTAGCCCTCGGACAGGGCTACGAGCAGTACTTC.

The rearrangement uses TRBV28 and TRBJ1-5; 8 bases agree with TRBD1. Unmatched junction bases numbered 5, after V lost 4 bases and J lost 3 bases. This CDR3 region has 15 residues. Germline CDR1 reads MDHEN; CDR2 reads SYDVKM. CDR3 nucleotides: TGTGCCAGCAGTTCGCCGGACAGGGTCAATCAGCCCCAGCATTTT. Translated: CASSSPDRVNQPQHF.

Only one count was recorded for this clone. The CDR3 spells CASSLWAGSVVNEQYF. Here the CDR3 DNA reads TGTGCCAGCAGTTTATGGGCAGGGTCCGTGGTCAACGAGCAGTACTTC. V usage is TRBV27 and J usage is TRBJ2-7; tentatively, D is TRBD1 (5 bases). Germline assignment: CDR1 MNHEY and CDR2 SMNVEV (reference sequence). Trimming stripped 1 base from V and 5 bases from J, with 18 bases between. The CDR3 contains 16 residues.

This clone was observed a single time. The chain is built from TRBV28 and TRBJ1-1; the match to TRBD1 covers 10 bases. CDR3 length: 16 residues. The V segment lost 5 bases and the J segment 0 bases; nucleotides outside the gene matches: 6. CDR1 and CDR2 from the germline V gene are MDHEN and SYDVKM. CDR3 region: CASSPMTGGLNTEAFF. CDR3 sequence (DNA): TGTGCCAGCAGTCCAATGACAGGGGGCCTGAACACTGAAGCTTTCTTT.

This chain joins TRBV5-4 and TRBJ2-1, with D possibly matching TRBD2 (5 bases). The CDR3 is 16 residues long. Trimming cost V 0 bases and J 5 bases, with 15 bases left between them. Germline CDR1 and CDR2: SGHNT and YYREEE (reference sequence). The CDR3 loop is CASSLGSAGLNNEQFF. In DNA, the CDR3 is TGTGCCAGCAGCTTGGGGAGCGCGGGTCTGAACAATGAGCAGTTCTTC. Combining the CDR3 with reference TRBV5-4 and TRBJ2-1 gives the whole variable domain ETGVTQSPTHLIKTRGQQVTLRCSSQSGHNTVSWYQQALGQGPQFIFQYYREEENGRGNFPPRFSGLQFPNYSSELNVNALELDDSALYLCASSLGSAGLNNEQFFGPGTRLTVL.

The chain couples TRBV28 to TRBJ1-2, with TRBD1 matching over 8 bases. Trimming cost V 6 bases and J 4 bases; bases outside gene matches: 13. The length of the CDR3 is 16 residues. Germline V CDR1 and CDR2: MDHEN, SYDVKM. In DNA form, the CDR3 reads TGTGCCAGCAGGCCTGGCAGCAGGGGGCCTAGCTATGGCTACACCTTC. It codes for CASRPGSRGPSYGYTF.

The rearrangement links TRBV2 to TRBJ2-1; 10 bases align to TRBD1. Germline CDR1 reads SNHLY; CDR2 reads FYNNEI. Germline trimming cut 7 bases from V and 6 bases from J; bases unmatched to any gene: 6. The CDR3 runs to 14 residues. The CDR3 region has the DNA TGTGCCAGCACCGCGGACAGGGGGGTCAATGAGCAGTTCTTC. Amino acids: CASTADRGVNEQFF.

V usage is TRBV30 and J usage is TRBJ2-3, with 9 bases fitting TRBD2. Germline V CDR1 and CDR2: GTSNPN, SVGIG (reference sequence). This CDR3 spans 17 amino acids. The J segment lost 0 bases and the V segment lost 0 bases, leaving 7 bases of the junction unmatched. The CDR3 sequence: CAWSVGLAGWSTDTQYF. As DNA, the CDR3 is TGTGCCTGGAGTGTAGGTCTAGCGGGATGGAGCACAGATACGCAGTATTTT.

The genes are TRBV5-4 and TRBJ2-5; D unclear. Germline values: CDR1 SGHNT, CDR2 YYREEE (reference sequence). CDR3 size: 16 residues. Trimming removed 0 bases at V and 3 bases at J, with 15 bases between. For the CDR3, the DNA is TGTGCCAGCAGCTTGGGCCTAGGATATAAAAAAGAGACCCAGTACTTC. Protein product: CASSLGLGYKKETQYF.

The chain combines TRBV6-1 with TRBJ2-2, with TRBD1 identical over 9 bases. CDR1 is MNHNS and CDR2 is SASEGT in the germline V gene. Germline trimming cut 8 bases from V and 5 bases from J; bases unmatched to any gene: 3. This CDR3 spans 13 amino acids. As DNA, the CDR3 is TGTGCCAGCGGGACAGGGCGAACCGGGGAGCTGTTTTTT. Translated: CASGTGRTGELFF.

The V and J genes are TRBV6-7 and TRBJ2-1; TRBD2 matches 10 bases. Being an ORF, TRBV6-7 has a function that is uncertain. Unmatched junction bases numbered 9, after V lost 2 bases and J lost 8 bases. The CDR3 spans 16 residues. CDR3 sequence reads: CASSYPHASGSDEQFF. The CDR3 region has the DNA TGTGCCAGCAGTTACCCCCACGCTAGCGGGAGCGATGAGCAGTTCTTC.

J is TRBJ2-3 and V is TRBV7-2; D gene uncertain. This CDR3 is 12 amino acids long. Germline loops: CDR1 SGHTA, CDR2 FQGNSA. Between the trimmed V and J ends, which lost 5 bases and 4 bases, there was a span of 7 bases. In nucleotides, the CDR3 is TGTGCCAGCAGCCCCCCTTCAGATACGCAGTATTTT. It specifies CASSPPSDTQYF.

The chain joins TRBV5-1 to TRBJ2-7, with D perhaps TRBD1 (6 bases). Germline CDR1 and CDR2: SGHRS and YFSETQ. CDR3 length equals 15 residues. Trimming pared 4 bases from V and 6 bases from J, leaving 20 bases between. The CDR3 DNA is TGCGCCAGCAGCAAAACCGGGACAAGGACCTCCGAGCAGTACTTC. This sequence encodes CASSKTGTRTSEQYF. Combining the CDR3 with reference TRBV5-1 and TRBJ2-7 gives the whole variable domain KAGVTQTPRYLIKTRGQQVTLSCSPISGHRSVSWYQQTPGQGLQFLFEYFSETQRNKGNFPGRFSGRQFSNSRSEMNVSTLELGDSALYLCASSKTGTRTSEQYFGPGTRLTVT.

The V gene is TRBV18, the J gene TRBJ1-2, with TRBD1 as a possible D gene (6 bases). V lost 3 bases and J lost 1, with 9 bases in between. Germline V CDR1 and CDR2: KGHSH, LQKENI. This CDR3 is 14 amino acids long. The chain's CDR3 is CASSPSGDNYGYTF. CDR3 bases: TGTGCCAGCTCACCTTCAGGGGATAACTATGGCTACACCTTC.

A few counts support this clone. This chain uses TRBV2 with TRBJ2-2; 9 bases are shared with TRBD1. V shed 6 bases and J 7 bases; nucleotides not matched to a gene: 3. CDR1 and CDR2 (germline): SNHLY, FYNNEI. The CDR3 covers 13 residues. The CDR3 DNA reads as TGTGCCAGCAGGGACAGGGGTAACGGGGAGCTGTTTTTT. Its protein is CASRDRGNGELFF.

This rearrangement joins TRBV6-5 to TRBJ2-1, with 10 bases that match TRBD2. The CDR3 extends over 16 amino acids. Trimming at V came to 2 bases and at J to 6 bases, leaving 7 bases not matched to a gene. CDR1 is MNHEY, CDR2 SVGAGI, per germline. The CDR3 loop is CASSYPTSGTGNEQFF. CDR3 nucleotide sequence: TGTGCCAGCAGTTACCCAACTAGCGGGACGGGCAATGAGCAGTTCTTC.

V usage is TRBV4-1 and J usage is TRBJ1-1, with D perhaps TRBD1 (5 bases). This CDR3 contains 18 residues. CDR1 and CDR2 from the germline V gene are MGHRA and YSYEKL. The germline V and J ends were trimmed by 1 base and 6 bases, with 24 bases remaining between them. The CDR3 nucleotides read TGCGCCAGCAGCCAAGTTGGGACTGGGATGAATGGGGACGCTGAAGCTTTCTTT. Residues: CASSQVGTGMNGDAEAFF.

The chain recombines TRBV7-3 with TRBJ2-2; the D gene is possibly TRBD1 (5 bases). The CDR3 covers 16 residues. The germline CDR1 and CDR2 sequences are SGHTA and FQGTGA. With 5 bases removed from V and 2 bases from J, the gap between germline ends came to 15 bases. CDR3 protein: CASSPNSRENTGELFF. CDR3 DNA sequence: TGTGCCAGCAGCCCAAACTCCAGGGAAAACACCGGGGAGCTGTTTTTT.

The genes are TRBV21-1 and TRBJ2-1; TRBD2 is taken as the D call from the table, unchecked against the DNA. TRBV21-1 counts as a pseudogene. The CDR3 runs 18 residues. The CDR3 is CASSKDDPGTSRSDEQFF. The CDR3 DNA follows: TGTGCCAGCAGCAAAGACGACCCAGGGACTAGTCGTTCGGATGAGCAGTTCTTC.

The chain employs TRBV5-1 and TRBJ1-1, with TRBD1 as a possible D gene (5 bases). V was cut by 2 bases and J by 4 bases, with 9 bases left in between. The CDR3 extends over 13 amino acids. The germline gives CDR1 SGHRS, CDR2 YFSETQ. This CDR3 reads CASSFGGGTEAFF. The CDR3 coding sequence is TGCGCCAGCAGCTTCGGGGGAGGCACTGAAGCTTTCTTT.

The V gene is TRBV4-1, the J gene TRBJ1-2; 11 nucleotides line up with TRBD1. CDR3 size: 18 residues. V shed 5 bases and J 3 bases; nucleotides not matched to a gene: 14. The germline V gene encodes CDR1 MGHRA and CDR2 YSYEKL. The CDR3 DNA reads as TGCGCCAGCAGCTCCTCCCGGGACAGGGGGTCCCCGGACTATGGCTACACCTTC. Amino acid sequence: CASSSSRDRGSPDYGYTF.

The table lists this clone with a count of one. CDR3 amino acids: CASSPLLGSYNEQFF. The CDR3 DNA is TGTGCCAGCAGCCCGTTACTAGGATCCTACAATGAGCAGTTCTTC. This rearrangement joins TRBV7-2 to TRBJ2-1; tentatively, D is TRBD2 (5 bases). Deletions cut 5 bases from V and 1 base from J, with 12 bases between. Germline CDR1 and CDR2: SGHTA and FQGNSA. The CDR3 is 15 amino acids. The full variable domain, in which reference TRBV7-2 and TRBJ2-1 provide the parts outside the CDR3, is GAGVSQSPSNKVTEKGKDVELRCDPISGHTALYWYRQSLGQGLEFLIYFQGNSAPDKSGLPSDRFSAERTGGSVSTLTIQRTQQEDSAVYLCASSPLLGSYNEQFFGPGTRLTVL.

The chain couples TRBV2 to TRBJ2-1; TRBD2 might be the D (5 bases). Trimming pared 4 bases from V and 10 bases from J, leaving 14 bases between. Germline loops: CDR1 SNHLY, CDR2 FYNNEI. The CDR3 totals 13 residues. Here the CDR3 reads CASSAIASREQFF. DNA of the CDR3: TGTGCCAGCAGTGCTATTGCTAGCCGCGAGCAGTTCTTC.